These T cell receptor beta chains were read from a single sample in a study of blood T cell repertoires in COVID-19. Some clones are missing from TCRdb's copy, which holds only in-frame ones; the method was immunoSEQ multiplex PCR. The table records 150,000 to 200,000 clones, 76% of them present only once. Material for sequencing was peripheral blood. Receptors were obtained from a woman aged 45 to 65 with active or convalescent COVID-19. CDR3s include the opening cysteine and the closing phenylalanine or tryptophan. Part of the rows lack a size; the others show once, few, many or a class for expanded clones.

TRBV19 | - | 16 | CASSKREGSNTGELFF
TRBV11-2 | - | 16 | CATKPPGGGGVNEQFF
TRBV6-5 | many | 15 | CASSPSTGVNYGYTF
TRBV5-1 | - | 18 | CASSLTSGGPTSTDTQYF
TRBV29-1 | - | 14 | CSVSGTPYQETQYF
TRBV9 | - | 15 | CASTSGGYSTDTQYF
TRBV7-2 | - | 17 | CASSLGGLAGSQETQYF
TRBV5-6 | few | 13 | CASSSSGGNEQFF
TRBV4-2 | once | 19 | CASSHSAIPGQRSSYEQYF
TRBV2 | - | 13 | CASSRSTNEKLFF
TRBV6-2/TRBV6-3 | many | 16 | CASSHAWTESSYEQYF
TRBV9 | - | 16 | CASSPPGQGSTGELFF
TRBV27 | - | 15 | CASSSRGRNTGELFF
TRBV3-1/TRBV3-2 | - | 16 | CASSPEAGLVNNEQFF
TRBV7-9 | - | 14 | CASSLTGEGTEAFF
TRBV6-5 | - | 15 | CATRREGAAKNIQYF
TRBV7-9 | - | 13 | CASRLSANYGYTF
TRBV4-2 | - | 16 | CASSQRDRGRTDTQYF
TRBV7-9 | few | 17 | CASSLARGASSYNEQFF
TRBV15 | few | 15 | CATSKDRRNTGELFF
TRBV6-5 | few | 14 | CASTRVGGREKLFF
TRBV3-1/TRBV3-2 | - | 16 | CASSQDPPRVNEKLFF
TRBV7-2 | - | 15 | CASSLQSEEVDTQYF
TRBV5-6 | once | 14 | CASSFVGGTGELFF
TRBV7-9 | medium-sized | 18 | CASSSLDAGGIRDNEQFF
TRBV28 | - | 15 | CASSLYSGSTDTQYF
TRBV7-8 | - | 13 | CASSLSGGYEQYF
TRBV28 | - | 14 | CASSPGDPQRGLFF
TRBV5-1 | - | 14 | CASSLVTGKDEQYF
TRBV7-9 | few | 16 | CASSLSGTGQTYGYTF
TRBV6-5 | - | 14 | CASRRTGTWHEQYF
TRBV28 | - | 17 | CASSLPRSGQAEYEQYF
TRBV28 | - | 15 | CASSLGTGGHYGYTF
TRBV7-8 | - | 15 | CASSFTGPGANVLTF
TRBV7-2 | - | 16 | CASSLGQSATNEKLFF
TRBV4-3 | many | 15 | CASSQDWGGTDTQYF
TRBV7-2 | - | 15 | CASSPGVGADYGYTF
TRBV7-2 | - | 15 | CASSLDRATNEKLFF
TRBV27 | - | 12 | CASSRTGTGAFF
TRBV29-1 | - | 13 | CSVSDSPNQPQHF
TRBV5-1 | - | 14 | CASSSLAQNHGYTF
TRBV3-1/TRBV3-2 | - | 16 | CASSAPTSGRIDEQFF
TRBV6-5 | once | 13 | CASRLTGHYEQYF
TRBV7-3 | - | 18 | CASSYLTGTTTDSYEQYF
TRBV11-2 | - | 14 | CASTRDRGAYEQYF
TRBV5-1 | - | 14 | CASSSGTANTEAFF
TRBV2 | few | 13 | CASSVESDQPQHF
TRBV7-2 | - | 15 | CASSLAPGQGSEQYF
TRBV6-2/TRBV6-3 | - | 12 | CASSSFSYEQYF